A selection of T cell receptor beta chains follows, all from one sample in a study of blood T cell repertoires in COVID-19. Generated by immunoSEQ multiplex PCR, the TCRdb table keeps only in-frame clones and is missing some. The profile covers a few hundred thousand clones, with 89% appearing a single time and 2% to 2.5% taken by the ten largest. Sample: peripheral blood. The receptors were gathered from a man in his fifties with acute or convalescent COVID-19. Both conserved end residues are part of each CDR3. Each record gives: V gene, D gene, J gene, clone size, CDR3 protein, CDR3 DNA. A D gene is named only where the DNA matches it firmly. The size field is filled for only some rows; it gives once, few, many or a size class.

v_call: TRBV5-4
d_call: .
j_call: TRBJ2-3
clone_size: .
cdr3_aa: CASSLIADTDTQYF
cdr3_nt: TGTGCCAGCAGCTTGATAGCGGACACAGATACGCAGTATTTT

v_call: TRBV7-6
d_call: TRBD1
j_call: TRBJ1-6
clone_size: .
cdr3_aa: CASSQTGLPNSPLHF
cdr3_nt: TGTGCCAGCAGCCAGACAGGGCTTCCTAATTCACCCCTCCACTTT

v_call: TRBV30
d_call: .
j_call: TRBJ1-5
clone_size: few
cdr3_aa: CAWSSSGAQPQHF
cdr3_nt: TGTGCCTGGAGCAGCTCAGGGGCTCAGCCCCAGCATTTT

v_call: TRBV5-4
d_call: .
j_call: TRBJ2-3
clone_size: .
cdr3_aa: CASSFFQSTDTQYF
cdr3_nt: TGTGCCAGCAGCTTTTTCCAGAGCACAGATACGCAGTATTTT

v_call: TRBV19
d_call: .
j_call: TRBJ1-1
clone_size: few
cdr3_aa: CASSTQGGNTEAFF
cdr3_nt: TGTGCCAGTAGTACTCAGGGAGGGAACACTGAAGCTTTCTTT

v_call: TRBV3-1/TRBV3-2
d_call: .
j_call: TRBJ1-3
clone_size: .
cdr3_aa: CASSQDQNTIYF
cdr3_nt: TGTGCCAGCAGCCAAGATCAGAACACCATATATTTT

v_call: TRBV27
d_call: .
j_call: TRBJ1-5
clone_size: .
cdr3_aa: CASGPRGWDQPQHF
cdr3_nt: TGTGCCAGCGGGCCCCGGGGGTGGGATCAGCCCCAGCATTTT

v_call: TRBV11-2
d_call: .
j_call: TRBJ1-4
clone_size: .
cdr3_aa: CASSLDGGSWYYEKLFF
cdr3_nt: TGTGCCAGCAGCTTAGATGGAGGTTCCTGGTATTATGAAAAACTGTTTTTT

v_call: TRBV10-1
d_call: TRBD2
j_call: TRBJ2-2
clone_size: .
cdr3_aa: CASSDASGGVGELFF
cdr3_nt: TGCGCCAGCAGTGATGCTAGCGGGGGCGTGGGGGAGCTGTTTTTT

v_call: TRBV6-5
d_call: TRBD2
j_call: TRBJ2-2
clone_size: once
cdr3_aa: CATLAENTGELFF
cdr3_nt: TGTGCCACCCTAGCGGAGAACACCGGGGAGCTGTTTTTT

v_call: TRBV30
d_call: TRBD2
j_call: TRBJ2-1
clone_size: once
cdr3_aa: CAWSVQLAGGGEQFF
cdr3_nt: TGTGCCTGGAGTGTACAATTAGCGGGGGGAGGTGAGCAGTTCTTC

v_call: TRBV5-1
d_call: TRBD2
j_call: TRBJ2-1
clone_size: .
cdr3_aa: CASSFSGGRRNEQFF
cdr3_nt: TGCGCCAGCAGCTTTAGCGGGGGGAGGCGCAATGAGCAGTTCTTC

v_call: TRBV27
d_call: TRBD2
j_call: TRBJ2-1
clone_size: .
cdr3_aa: CASSRLLAGGEDEQFF
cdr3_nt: TGTGCCAGCAGTCGCCTACTAGCGGGGGGAGAGGATGAGCAGTTCTTC

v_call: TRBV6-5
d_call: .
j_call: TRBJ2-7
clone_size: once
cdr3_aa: CASTRDFSSYEQYF
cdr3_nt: TGTGCCAGCACCCGGGATTTCTCCTCCTACGAGCAGTACTTC

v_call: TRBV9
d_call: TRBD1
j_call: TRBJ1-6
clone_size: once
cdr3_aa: CASSALKDRGYNSPLHF
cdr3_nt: TGTGCCAGCAGCGCTCTTAAAGACAGGGGTTATAATTCACCCCTCCACTTT

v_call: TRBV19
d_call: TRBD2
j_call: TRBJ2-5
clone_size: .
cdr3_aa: CASNSLAGGGETQYF
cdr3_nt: TGTGCCAGTAATTCACTAGCGGGGGGTGGGGAGACCCAGTACTTC

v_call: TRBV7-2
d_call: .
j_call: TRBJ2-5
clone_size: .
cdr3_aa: CASSFGGAGTQYF
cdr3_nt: TGTGCCAGCAGCTTCGGCGGGGCGGGGACCCAGTACTTC

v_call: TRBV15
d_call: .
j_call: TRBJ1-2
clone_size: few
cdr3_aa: CATSGPGGYGYTF
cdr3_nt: TGTGCCACCAGCGGACCGGGGGGATATGGCTACACCTTC

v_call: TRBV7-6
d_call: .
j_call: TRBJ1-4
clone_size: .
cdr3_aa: CASSAGAGLNEKLFF
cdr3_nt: TGTGCCAGCAGCGCCGGAGCTGGGTTGAATGAAAAACTGTTTTTT

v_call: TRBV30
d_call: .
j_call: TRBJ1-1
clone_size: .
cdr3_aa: CAWSAPGPEAFF
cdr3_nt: TGTGCCTGGAGTGCACCGGGTCCTGAAGCTTTCTTT

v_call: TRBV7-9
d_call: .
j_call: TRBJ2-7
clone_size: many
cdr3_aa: CASSLTERDEQYF
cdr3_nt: TGTGCCAGCAGCTTAACGGAGAGAGACGAGCAGTACTTC

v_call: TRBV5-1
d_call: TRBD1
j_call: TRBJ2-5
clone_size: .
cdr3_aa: CASSSTGEETQYF
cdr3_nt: TGCGCCAGCAGTTCGACAGGGGAAGAGACCCAGTACTTC

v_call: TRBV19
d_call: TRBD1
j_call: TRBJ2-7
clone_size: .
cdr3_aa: CASSIFPLADRGYEQYF
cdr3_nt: TGTGCCAGTAGTATATTTCCCCTCGCGGACAGGGGATACGAGCAGTACTTC

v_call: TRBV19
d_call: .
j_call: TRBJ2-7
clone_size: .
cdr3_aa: CATSTNPRGEQYF
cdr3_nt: TGTGCCACCTCCACCAACCCCCGGGGCGAGCAGTACTTC

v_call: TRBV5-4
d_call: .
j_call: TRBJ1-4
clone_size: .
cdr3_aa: CASSSPGTTNEKLFF
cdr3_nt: TGTGCCAGCAGCTCTCCGGGAACAACTAATGAAAAACTGTTTTTT